The 30 T cell receptor beta chains below were found in one sample sequenced in a study of cytomegalovirus exposure and HLA in healthy donors. The PCR employed 60 Vbeta primers together with 13 Jbeta primers. Method: immunoSEQ multiplex PCR; TCRdb's copy keeps in-frame clones and lacks some. The sample lists around 100,000 clones, around three quarters seen once, with approximately 5% in the top ten. Material for sequencing was PBMCs. Receptors were obtained from a woman aged 18-30 years in good health and CMV-seropositive.

This clone came up once. V is TRBV11-2 and J is TRBJ2-7; D remains ambiguous. V was trimmed by 4 bases and J by 0 bases, leaving 4 bases between them. The germline gives CDR1 SGHAT, CDR2 FQNNGV. The CDR3 spans 12 residues. The DNA for the CDR3 is TGTGCCAGCAGCTGGAGCTCCTACGAGCAGTACTTC. It yields the protein CASSWSSYEQYF.

About this clone itself: The junction departs from germline at one end; a sequencing error may be responsible. The rearrangement links TRBV29-1 to TRBJ1-1; D perhaps matches TRBD1 (6 bases). The CDR3 extends over 11 amino acids. Per germline, CDR1 SQVTM and CDR2 ANQGSEA. CDR3 bases: TGCAGCGTTGAGGCTAGGACAGAAGCTTTATTT. Residues: CSVEARTEALF.

The chain recombines TRBV5-6 with TRBJ1-3; D ambiguous. This CDR3 region has 14 residues. From germline, CDR1 is SGHDT and CDR2 YYEEEE. V was clipped by 4 bases and J by 3 bases, with 11 bases between them. The CDR3 loop reads CASSAPAGGNTIYF. The CDR3 DNA follows: TGTGCCAGCAGCGCTCCGGCGGGTGGAAACACCATATATTTT.

The rearrangement joins TRBV4-1 to TRBJ2-3; 10 bases agree with TRBD2. The CDR3 totals 18 residues. V lost 3 bases to trimming and J lost 5 bases; unmatched junction nucleotides: 14. The germline gives CDR1 MGHRA, CDR2 YSYEKL. CDR3 amino acids: CASSHTPPLAGVLDTQYF. Here the CDR3 DNA reads TGCGCCAGCAGCCATACCCCCCCGCTAGCGGGAGTGCTAGATACGCAGTATTTT.

This clone came up a few times. The chain employs TRBV5-8 and TRBJ2-1; 7 positions match TRBD2. J gave up 3 bases and V 0 bases, and 3 bases lay outside the gene matches. Germline-derived CDR1 and CDR2 are SGHTS and YDEGEE. The CDR3 has 15 amino acids. CDR3 protein: CASSLGVAGYNEQFF. The CDR3 coding sequence is TGTGCCAGCAGCTTGGGGGTAGCGGGCTACAATGAGCAGTTCTTC. Variable domain in full (rest from reference TRBV5-8 and TRBJ2-1): EAGVTQSPTHLIKTRGQQATLRCSPISGHTSVYWYQQALGLGLQFLLWYDEGEERNRGNFPPRFSGRQFPNYSSELNVNALELEDSALYLCASSLGVAGYNEQFFGPGTRLTVL.

V usage is TRBV4-1 and J usage is TRBJ2-1, with D maybe TRBD2 (6 bases). This CDR3 comprises 17 residues. CDR1 and CDR2 (germline): MGHRA, YSYEKL. The germline V and J ends were trimmed by 4 bases and 8 bases, with 24 bases remaining between them. The CDR3 is CASSLRTLGLAADEQFF. The CDR3 DNA reads TGCGCCAGCAGCCTGAGGACATTGGGACTGGCCGCCGATGAGCAGTTCTTC.

The V and J genes are TRBV30 and TRBJ2-2; TRBD1 matches 12 bases. There are 16 residues in the CDR3. Germline V gives CDR1 GTSNPN, CDR2 SVGIG (reference sequence). J gave up 6 bases and V 0 bases, and 5 bases lay outside the gene matches. The CDR3 nucleotides are TGTGCCTGGAGTGTACTGGGACAGGGGGCGGCCGGGGAGCTGTTTTTT. It codes for CAWSVLGQGAAGELFF.

The chain recombines TRBV18 with TRBJ1-1; D is unresolved. The CDR3 spans 15 residues. The germline CDR1 and CDR2 sequences are KGHSH and LQKENI. V lost 3 bases to trimming and J lost 0 bases, with 11 bases between them. Written as DNA, the CDR3 is TGTGCCAGCTCACCCCTGCCCGGGATGAACACTGAAGCTTTCTTT. It translates to CASSPLPGMNTEAFF.

This clone qualifies as medium-sized (0.01 to 0.1%). CDR3 in amino acids: CASTQGSGNTIYF. CDR3 bases: TGTGCCAGCACACAGGGCTCTGGAAACACCATATATTTT. This chain joins TRBV6-6 and TRBJ1-3, with D perhaps TRBD1 (6 bases). Germline CDR1 reads MNHNY; CDR2 reads SVGAGI (reference sequence). V was pared by 7 bases and J by 0 bases, with 7 bases between. CDR3 length: 13 residues.

The V and J genes are TRBV30 and TRBJ2-2; D perhaps matches TRBD2 (5 bases). CDR3 length equals 14 residues. V shed 3 bases and J shed 4 bases, with 12 bases lying between them. CDR1 is GTSNPN, CDR2 SVGIG, per germline (reference sequence). The CDR3 DNA is TGTGCCTGGAGCCACACTACTAGCACCGGGGAGCTGTTTTTT. Amino acids: CAWSHTTSTGELFF.

Remarks on this clone: The conserved phenylalanine or tryptophan normally closing the CDR3 is absent here, so this likely arose from a read error. The limits of the CDR3 on the DNA are not certain, so only TCRdb's listed CDR3 is given. The J gene is TRBJ1-2, the V gene TRBV2; the table's D call TRBD1 went unverified against the DNA. CDR1 is SNHLY, CDR2 FYNNEI, per germline. The CDR3 has 13 residues if both end residues are counted. CDR3 residues: CASSESARYGYTV.

The chain has TRBV11-2 and TRBJ2-1; maybe TRBD2 (5 bases). Trimming took 5 bases from V and 0 from J, leaving 14 bases between them. This CDR3 region has 16 residues. Germline V gene lookup returns CDR1 SGHAT and CDR2 FQNNGV. CDR3 residues: CASSLIASSSYNEQFF. In nucleotides, the CDR3 is TGTGCCAGCAGCCTCATAGCGAGCAGCTCCTACAATGAGCAGTTCTTC.

This sequence joins TRBV29-1 and TRBJ1-2; TRBD1 might be the D (5 bases). CDR1 is SQVTM, CDR2 ANQGSEA, per germline. The CDR3 is 11 residues long. V gave up 8 bases and J gave up 1 base, with 8 bases separating them. The CDR3 reads CSTGVNYGYTF. CDR3 coding DNA: TGCAGCACAGGAGTTAACTATGGCTACACCTTC.

The V and J genes are TRBV5-5 and TRBJ2-7; 10 bases line up with TRBD1. V was clipped by 5 bases and J by 7 bases; unmatched bases: 12. The CDR3 has 15 amino acids. Germline V CDR1 and CDR2: SGHKS, YYEKEE (reference sequence). CDR3 in amino acids: CASSEGTGAKGEQYF. DNA of the CDR3: TGTGCCAGCAGTGAAGGGACAGGGGCAAAAGGTGAGCAGTACTTC.

The V and J genes are TRBV7-8 and TRBJ2-1, with TRBD1 matching 8 bases. V was pared by 5 bases and J by 6 bases, with 12 bases of the junction left unmatched. Germline lookup yields CDR1 SGHVS and CDR2 FQNEAQ. This CDR3 has 16 residues. The CDR3: CASSPRTGIVSNEQFF. CDR3 in DNA: TGTGCCAGCAGCCCGAGGACAGGGATAGTGTCCAATGAGCAGTTCTTC.

V gene TRBV27 combines with J gene TRBJ1-2; D not certain. The CDR3 consists of 18 residues. Per germline, CDR1 MNHEY and CDR2 SMNVEV (reference sequence). V gave up 2 bases and J gave up 4 bases, with 23 bases separating them. The CDR3 DNA is TGTGCCAGCAGTTTAATAGGAGGCGGGGAGCCCGAGCGCTATGGCTACACCTTC. Residues: CASSLIGGGEPERYGYTF.

The chain recombines TRBV28 with TRBJ2-7, with 8 positions matching TRBD1. This CDR3 comprises 13 residues. Trimming at V came to 5 bases and at J to 3 bases, leaving 3 bases not matched to a gene. CDR1 MDHEN and CDR2 SYDVKM come from the germline V gene. This chain's CDR3 is CASSRTGLYEQYF. DNA for the CDR3: TGTGCCAGCAGTCGGACAGGGCTCTACGAGCAGTACTTC.

The V and J genes are TRBV19 and TRBJ2-3; 8 positions match TRBD2. CDR1 LNHDA and CDR2 SQIVND come from the germline V gene (reference sequence). The CDR3 has 17 amino acids. Trimming removed 4 bases from V and 3 bases from J; junction bases left unmatched: 12. The CDR3 DNA sequence: TGTGCCAGTAGTAAAGGACTAGCCGGACGGTTGACAGATACGCAGTATTTT. Residues: CASSKGLAGRLTDTQYF. Full variable domain (outside the CDR3, taken from reference TRBV19 and TRBJ2-3): DGGITQSPKYLFRKEGQNVTLSCEQNLNHDAMYWYRQDPGQGLRLIYYSQIVNDFQKGDIAEGYSVSREKKESFPLTVTSAQKNPTAFYLCASSKGLAGRLTDTQYFGPGTRLTVL.

This clone was found once. The chain employs TRBV30 and TRBJ2-4; D call uncertain. The germline CDR1 and CDR2 sequences are GTSNPN and SVGIG (reference sequence). This CDR3 is built from 17 residues. Trimming shortened V by 0 bases and J by 0 bases, and 15 bases separated the two germline ends. CDR3 sequence: CAWSVRMGHPAKNIQYF. CDR3 DNA sequence: TGTGCCTGGAGTGTACGTATGGGCCATCCAGCCAAAAACATTCAGTACTTC.

The chain carries TRBV10-3 and TRBJ1-5, with a possible D match to TRBD1 (6 bases). Trimming took 4 bases from V and 6 from J, leaving 13 bases between them. The V gene's germline CDR1 is ENHRY and CDR2 SYGVKD. CDR3 length: 14 amino acids. The CDR3 reads CAISATGRRQPQHF. CDR3 in DNA: TGTGCCATCAGTGCGACAGGACGGCGTCAGCCCCAGCATTTT.

This clone was observed once. V usage is TRBV7-3 and J usage is TRBJ2-7, with D possibly TRBD2 on 5 matching bases. Germline-derived CDR1 and CDR2 are SGHTA and FQGTGA. Trimming left V 1 base short and J 1 base short, with 5 bases between. CDR3 length equals 13 residues. The CDR3 coding sequence is TGTGCCAGCAGCTTAAGGACTTCCTACGAGCAGTACTTC. Translating it yields CASSLRTSYEQYF.

The chain has TRBV30 and TRBJ2-7, with 8 bases fitting TRBD2. V gave up 2 bases and J gave up 4 bases; unmatched junction bases: 7. This CDR3 comprises 14 residues. Germline CDR1 GTSNPN, CDR2 SVGIG (reference sequence). CDR3 in amino acids: CAWSYQAGVYEQYF. In nucleotides, the CDR3 is TGTGCCTGGAGTTATCAAGCGGGAGTTTACGAGCAGTACTTC.

This rearrangement joins TRBV30 to TRBJ1-2; TRBD1 agrees at 8 bases. With 5 bases clipped from V and 0 bases from J, the junction kept 5 bases outside the gene matches. The CDR3 spans 14 residues. The germline CDR1 and CDR2 sequences are GTSNPN and SVGIG (reference sequence). CDR3 sequence reads: CAWSSGGTNYGYTF. The DNA of the CDR3 is TGTGCCTGGTCTTCAGGGGGCACTAACTATGGCTACACCTTC. The full variable domain, completed using reference TRBV30 and TRBJ1-2, is SQTIHQWPATLVQPVGSPLSLECTVEGTSNPNLYWYRQAAGRGLQLLFYSVGIGQISSEVPQNLSASRPQDRQFILSSKKLLLSDSGFYLCAWSSGGTNYGYTFGSGTRLTVV.

This clone was picked up one time. The genes are TRBV25-1 and TRBJ2-7; a weak D match, TRBD2 (5 bases). The CDR3 is made up of 16 amino acids. The germline CDR1 and CDR2 sequences are MGHDK and SYGVNS. Trimming stripped 4 bases from V and 3 bases from J, with 19 bases between. The CDR3 DNA reads as TGTGCCAGCAGTGGTCGGGAAGGGCCAATTTTCTACGAGCAGTACTTC. Its translation: CASSGREGPIFYEQYF.

The chain combines TRBV10-3 with TRBJ2-5; 8 bases map to TRBD1. The V gene end was trimmed by 5 bases and the J gene end by 5 bases; junction bases not matched to a gene: 10. CDR1 and CDR2 from the germline V gene are ENHRY and SYGVKD. The CDR3 consists of 15 residues. CDR3 loop: CAISPGTGPSETQYF. The CDR3 DNA follows: TGTGCCATCAGTCCTGGGACAGGACCCTCGGAGACCCAGTACTTC.

This clone was picked up a small number of times. The chain employs TRBV4-1 and TRBJ2-2, with a tentative D call TRBD2 (5 bases). Germline V gene sequence: CDR1 MGHRA, CDR2 YSYEKL. This CDR3 is built from 16 residues. Trimming took 4 bases from V and 5 from J, leaving 17 bases between them. In DNA, the CDR3 is TGCGCCAGCAGCCTTGGGGAAATGAGGGTTACCGGGGAGCTGTTTTTT. Protein: CASSLGEMRVTGELFF.

The chain recombines TRBV25-1 with TRBJ1-3, with no clear D. The CDR3 loop spans 15 amino acids. Trimming took off 4 bases at V and 2 bases at J, with 12 bases between the two ends. Germline CDR1 reads MGHDK; CDR2 reads SYGVNS. CDR3 loop: CASSVYASAGNTIYF. The CDR3 region has the DNA TGTGCCAGCAGTGTCTACGCCTCCGCTGGAAACACCATATATTTT.

This clone was seen a single time. The chain couples TRBV27 to TRBJ2-1; D might be TRBD2 (5 bases). The germline CDR1 and CDR2 sequences are MNHEY and SMNVEV (reference sequence). The V end lost 3 bases, the J end lost 7 bases, and 13 bases lay between the germline ends. CDR3 size: 14 residues. The CDR3 sequence: CASSFLANANEQFF. CDR3 DNA: TGTGCCAGCAGTTTTTTAGCGAACGCGAATGAGCAGTTCTTC.

This sequence joins TRBV25-1 and TRBJ1-4, with D maybe TRBD1 (6 bases). This CDR3 contains 18 residues. Germline V gene data show CDR1 as MGHDK and CDR2 as SYGVNS. Trimming left V 0 bases short and J 0 bases short, with 14 bases between. The CDR3 coding sequence is TGTGCCAGCAGTGAATATAAGGGGGACACCGCAACTAATGAAAAACTGTTTTTT. Its translation: CASSEYKGDTATNEKLFF.

This clone has a handful of counts. J is TRBJ1-6 and V is TRBV19; D is undetermined. This CDR3 comprises 13 residues. Germline CDR1 is LNHDA and CDR2 is SQIVND (reference sequence). V was clipped by 1 base and J by 10 bases, with 8 bases between them. In DNA form, the CDR3 reads TGTGCCAGTAGTATAGGGTCGGGGTCACCCCTCCACTTT. This sequence encodes CASSIGSGSPLHF.